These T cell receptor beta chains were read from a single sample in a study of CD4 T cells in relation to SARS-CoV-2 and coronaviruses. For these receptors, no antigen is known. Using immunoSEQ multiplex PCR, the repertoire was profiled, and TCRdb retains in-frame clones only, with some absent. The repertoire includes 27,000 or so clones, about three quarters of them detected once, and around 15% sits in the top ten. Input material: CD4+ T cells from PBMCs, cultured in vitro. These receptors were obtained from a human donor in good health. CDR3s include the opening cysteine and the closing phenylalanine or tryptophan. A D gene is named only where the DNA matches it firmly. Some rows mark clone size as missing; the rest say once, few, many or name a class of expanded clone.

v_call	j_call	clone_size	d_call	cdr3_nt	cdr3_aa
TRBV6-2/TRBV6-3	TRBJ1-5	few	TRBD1	TGTGCCAGCAGTCCGACAGGGGGCGCAGGTCAGCCCCAGCATTTT	CASSPTGGAGQPQHF
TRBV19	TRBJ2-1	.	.	TGTGCCAGTAGGTCAGCAGGGTCTAGCTCCTACAATGAGCAGTTCTTC	CASRSAGSSSYNEQFF
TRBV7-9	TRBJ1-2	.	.	TGTGCCAGCAGCTCGCCGGGAGCAAAGTTTAACTATGGCTACACCTTC	CASSSPGAKFNYGYTF
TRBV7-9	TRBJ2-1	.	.	TGTGCCAGCAGGGGAGAAGCGTTTAGGTATGAGCAGTTCTTC	CASRGEAFRYEQFF
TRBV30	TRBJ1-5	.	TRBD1	TGTGCCTGCCCTCCTGGGAGGCAGGGGGGTTGTCAGCCCCAGCATTTT	CACPPGRQGGCQPQHF
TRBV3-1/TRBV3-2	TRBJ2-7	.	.	TGTGCCAGCAGCCAAGCCGACAGGTGGAACGAGCAGTACTTC	CASSQADRWNEQYF
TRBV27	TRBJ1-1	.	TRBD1	TGTGCCAGCAGACGGACAGGGGAAACTGAAGCTTTCTTT	CASRRTGETEAFF
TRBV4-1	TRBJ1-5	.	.	TGCGCCAGCAGCCAAGACAACTGGCAGGAAAGCAATCAGCCCCAGCATTTT	CASSQDNWQESNQPQHF
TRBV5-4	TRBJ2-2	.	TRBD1	TGTGCCAGCAGCCAGGGACAGGGGGCTACCGGGGAGCTGTTTTTT	CASSQGQGATGELFF
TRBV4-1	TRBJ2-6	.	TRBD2	TGCGCCAGCAGCCAAGATCCGGCTAGCGGGAACTCTGGGGCCAACGTCCTGACTTTC	CASSQDPASGNSGANVLTF
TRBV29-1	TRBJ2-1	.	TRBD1	TGCAGCGTTGTAGAGGTCACAGGGGCACGTTACAATGAGCAGTTCTTC	CSVVEVTGARYNEQFF
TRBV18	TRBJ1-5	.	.	TGTGCCAGCTCACCACTGGGAAGCAATCAGCCCCAGCATTTT	CASSPLGSNQPQHF
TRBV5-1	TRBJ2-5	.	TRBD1	TGCGCCAGCAGCTTGGCCGGGACAGGGGCCGAGACCCAGTACTTC	CASSLAGTGAETQYF
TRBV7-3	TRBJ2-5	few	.	TGTGCCAGCAGTCTCGTCGGGTCCCCCCAAGAGACCCAGTACTTC	CASSLVGSPQETQYF
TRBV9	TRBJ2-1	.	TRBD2	TGTGCCAGCAGCGTAGGAGTGGGGGAGGGCCGTGAGCAGTTCTTC	CASSVGVGEGREQFF
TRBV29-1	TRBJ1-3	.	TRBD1	TGCAGCGTGGGACAGGGGAGGACTGGAAACACCATATATTTT	CSVGQGRTGNTIYF
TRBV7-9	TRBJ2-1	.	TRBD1	TGTGCCACCAGAGCCCCCGTTCAGGGGGCAGGTGAGCAGTTCTTC	CATRAPVQGAGEQFF
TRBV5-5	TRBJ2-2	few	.	TGTGCCAGCAGCTTTAGTGTAACCGGGGAGCTGTTTTTT	CASSFSVTGELFF
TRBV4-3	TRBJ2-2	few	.	TGCGCCAGCAGCCAAGCCGGAGTAGCGGCCGGGGAGCTGTTTTTT	CASSQAGVAAGELFF
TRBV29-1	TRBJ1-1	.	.	TGCAGCGTTGGAGAAGGGGGCACTGAAGCTTTCTTT	CSVGEGGTEAFF
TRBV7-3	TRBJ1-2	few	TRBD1	TGTGCCAGCAGTCGCATTACAGGGGCGAGCTACACCTTC	CASSRITGASYTF
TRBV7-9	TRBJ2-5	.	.	TGTGCCAGCACTAAGCAAGAGACCCAGTACTTC	CASTKQETQYF
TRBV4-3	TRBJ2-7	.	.	TGCGCCAGCAGCCAAGATTATGCAGGGGCGAGCTCCTACGAGCAGTACTTC	CASSQDYAGASSYEQYF
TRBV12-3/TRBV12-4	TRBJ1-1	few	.	TGTGCCAGCAGTTTTGGCCGGAACACTGAAGCTTTCTTT	CASSFGRNTEAFF
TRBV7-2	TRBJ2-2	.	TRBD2	TGTGCCAGCAGACCTAGCCCCATACTAGCGGGAGCCCCCGGGGAGCTGTTTTTT	CASRPSPILAGAPGELFF
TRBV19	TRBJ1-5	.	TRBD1	TGTGCCAGTAGTATCATGGCAGGGGGAAGCAATCAGCCCCAGCATTTT	CASSIMAGGSNQPQHF
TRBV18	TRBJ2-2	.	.	TGTGCCAGCTCACCCAGGGGCCGCACCGGGGAGCTGTTTTTT	CASSPRGRTGELFF
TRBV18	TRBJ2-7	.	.	TGTGCCAGCTCATCCACTCCGGGGGCTAAATACGAGCAGTACTTC	CASSSTPGAKYEQYF
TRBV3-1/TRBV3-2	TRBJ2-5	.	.	TGTGCCAGCAGCCAAGACCCAGGGAGAGAGACCCAGTACTTC	CASSQDPGRETQYF
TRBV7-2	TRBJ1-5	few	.	TGTGCCAGCAGCTTAGAACAGGGTTCGCCCCAGCATTTT	CASSLEQGSPQHF
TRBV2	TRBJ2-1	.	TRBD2	TGTGCCAGCAATCAGGGGCGGGGGGCTTACAATGAGCAGTTCTTC	CASNQGRGAYNEQFF
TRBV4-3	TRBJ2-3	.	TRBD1	TGCGCCAGCAGCGTCCGACAGGGGCCCGGTGATACGCAGTATTTT	CASSVRQGPGDTQYF
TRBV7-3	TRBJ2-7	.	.	TGTGCCAGCAGCTTAGCGGGTACCTCCTACGAGCAGTACTTC	CASSLAGTSYEQYF
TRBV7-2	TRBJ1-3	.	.	TGTGCCAGCAGCTTAGAGGGTGTATCTGGAAACACCATATATTTT	CASSLEGVSGNTIYF
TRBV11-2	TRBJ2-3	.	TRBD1	TGTGCCAGCAGCTACCGATCGGGACAGGGTCGGACAGATACGCAGTATTTT	CASSYRSGQGRTDTQYF
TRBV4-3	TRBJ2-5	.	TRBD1	TGCGCCAGCAGCCAAGATCTCTCGCCCAAGGGGACAGTACGAGAGACCCAGTACTTC	CASSQDLSPKGTVRETQYF
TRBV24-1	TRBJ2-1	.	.	TGTGCCACCAGTGACGGCGGTTACAATGAGCAGTTCTTC	CATSDGGYNEQFF
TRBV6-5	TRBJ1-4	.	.	TGTGCCAGCAGCCCCACCGGGACGGTCAATGAAAAACTGTTTTTT	CASSPTGTVNEKLFF
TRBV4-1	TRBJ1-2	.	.	TGCGCCAGCAGCCAAGGGCAGGGCCCGGGGGGCTACACCTTC	CASSQGQGPGGYTF
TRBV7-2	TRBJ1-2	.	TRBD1	TGTGCCAGCAGCTCCCGATCCCAGGGGGGAAGTGGCTACACCTTC	CASSSRSQGGSGYTF
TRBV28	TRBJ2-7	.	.	TGTGCCAGCAGTTTAAGCTCGGGGGCGAGCTACGAGCAGTACTTC	CASSLSSGASYEQYF
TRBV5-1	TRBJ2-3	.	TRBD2	TGCGCCAGCAGCTTGGGAAGTAGCGGGAGGGCCACAGATACGCAGTATTTT	CASSLGSSGRATDTQYF
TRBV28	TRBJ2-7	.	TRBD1	TGTGCCAGCAGTACCCCATCAGGACAGGGAACGGGCGAGCAGTACTTC	CASSTPSGQGTGEQYF
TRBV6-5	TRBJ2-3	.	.	TGTGCCAGCAGGGCGGCGGAAGATACGCAGTATTTT	CASRAAEDTQYF
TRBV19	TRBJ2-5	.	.	TGTGCCAGTAGTATAGACAGGGGCGGGACCCAGTACTTC	CASSIDRGGTQYF
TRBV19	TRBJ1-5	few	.	TGTGCCAGTGCTCAGGGGAGCAATCAGCCCCAGCATTTT	CASAQGSNQPQHF
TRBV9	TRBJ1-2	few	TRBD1	TGTGCCAGCAGCGACCGGACAGGGGTGGGAGGCTACACCTTC	CASSDRTGVGGYTF
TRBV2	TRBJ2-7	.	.	TGTGCCAGCAGTGAACCTCTCCTCCAGACAGAGACCTACGAGCAGTACTTC	CASSEPLLQTETYEQYF
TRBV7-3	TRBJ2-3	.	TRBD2	TGTGCCAGCAGCTTGATTAGCGGGAGCGCCGCGGGTGATACGCAGTATTTT	CASSLISGSAAGDTQYF
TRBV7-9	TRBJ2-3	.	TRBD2	TGTGCCAGCAGCCCTCCCTATTGGCGGGAGTCAGATACGCAGTATTTT	CASSPPYWRESDTQYF
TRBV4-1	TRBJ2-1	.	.	TGCGCCAGCAGCCAAGAAGGACCCACCCAGGAGCAGTTCTTC	CASSQEGPTQEQFF
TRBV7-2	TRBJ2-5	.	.	TGTGCCAGCAGCTACGACTCTTTCCAAGAGACCCAGTACTTC	CASSYDSFQETQYF
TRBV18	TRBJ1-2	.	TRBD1	TGTGCCAGCTCACCCCCCGGGACAGGGGTGGACTATGGCTACACCTTC	CASSPPGTGVDYGYTF
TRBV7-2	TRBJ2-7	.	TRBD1	TGTGCCAGCAGCTTAGGGGGACAGGCCGCCTACGAGCAGTACTTC	CASSLGGQAAYEQYF
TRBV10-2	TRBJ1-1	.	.	TGCGCCAGCAGTGAGCAGGCCCAGTTGAGCACTGAAGCTTTCTTT	CASSEQAQLSTEAFF
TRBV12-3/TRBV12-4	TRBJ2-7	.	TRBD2	TGTGCCAGCAGTCCACGGGGGGAGGGCGAGCAGTACTTC	CASSPRGEGEQYF